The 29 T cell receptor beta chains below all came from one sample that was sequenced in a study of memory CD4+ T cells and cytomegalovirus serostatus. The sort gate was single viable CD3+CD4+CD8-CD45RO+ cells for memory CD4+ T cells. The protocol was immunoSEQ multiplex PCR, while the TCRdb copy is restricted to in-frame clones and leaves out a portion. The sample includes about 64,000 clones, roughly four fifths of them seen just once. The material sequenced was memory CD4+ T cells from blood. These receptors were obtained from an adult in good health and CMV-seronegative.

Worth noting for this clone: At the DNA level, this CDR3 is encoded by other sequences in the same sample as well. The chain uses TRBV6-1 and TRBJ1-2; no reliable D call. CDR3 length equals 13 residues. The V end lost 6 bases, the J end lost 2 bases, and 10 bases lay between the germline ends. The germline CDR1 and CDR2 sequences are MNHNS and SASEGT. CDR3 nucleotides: TGTGCCAGCAGGAGGACCGGGAACTATGGCTACACCTTC. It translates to CASRRTGNYGYTF.

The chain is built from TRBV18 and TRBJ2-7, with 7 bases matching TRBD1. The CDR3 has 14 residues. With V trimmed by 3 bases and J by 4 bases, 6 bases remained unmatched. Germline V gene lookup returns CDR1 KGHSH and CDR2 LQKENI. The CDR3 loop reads CASSPGQGVYEQYF. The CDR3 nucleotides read TGTGCCAGCTCACCCGGGCAGGGGGTATACGAGCAGTACTTC.

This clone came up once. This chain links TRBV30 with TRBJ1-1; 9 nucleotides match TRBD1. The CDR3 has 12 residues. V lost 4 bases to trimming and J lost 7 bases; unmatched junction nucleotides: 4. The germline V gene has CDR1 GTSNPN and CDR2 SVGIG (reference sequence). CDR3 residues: CAWTGDRVEAFF. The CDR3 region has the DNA TGTGCCTGGACCGGGGACAGGGTTGAAGCTTTCTTT.

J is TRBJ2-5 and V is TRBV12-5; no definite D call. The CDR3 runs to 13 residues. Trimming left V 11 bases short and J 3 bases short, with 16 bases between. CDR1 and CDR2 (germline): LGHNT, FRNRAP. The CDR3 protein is CAGSRRAEETQYF. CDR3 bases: TGTGCTGGCTCTAGACGGGCAGAAGAGACCCAGTACTTC.

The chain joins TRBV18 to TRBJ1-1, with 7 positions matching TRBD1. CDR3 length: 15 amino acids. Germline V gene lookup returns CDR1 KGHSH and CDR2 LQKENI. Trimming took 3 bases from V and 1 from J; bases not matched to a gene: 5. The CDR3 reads CASSPQGGKNTEAFF. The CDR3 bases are TGTGCCAGCTCACCCCAGGGGGGGAAGAACACTGAAGCTTTCTTT.

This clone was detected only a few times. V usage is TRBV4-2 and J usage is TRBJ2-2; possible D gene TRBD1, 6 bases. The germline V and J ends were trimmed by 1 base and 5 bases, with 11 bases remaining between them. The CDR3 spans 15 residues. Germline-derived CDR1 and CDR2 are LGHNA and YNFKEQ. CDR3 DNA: TGTGCCAGCAGCCAAGCCGGACAGAGGACCGGGGAGCTGTTTTTT. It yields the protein CASSQAGQRTGELFF.

The CDR3 here is CASSGRFVKAEAFF. The CDR3, as DNA: TGTGCCAGCAGTGGTAGGTTCGTGAAGGCTGAAGCTTTCTTT. This chain uses TRBV25-1 with TRBJ1-1; no clear D gene. CDR1 is MGHDK, CDR2 SYGVNS, per germline. Trimming removed 4 bases at V and 6 bases at J, with 15 bases between. The CDR3 has 14 residues.

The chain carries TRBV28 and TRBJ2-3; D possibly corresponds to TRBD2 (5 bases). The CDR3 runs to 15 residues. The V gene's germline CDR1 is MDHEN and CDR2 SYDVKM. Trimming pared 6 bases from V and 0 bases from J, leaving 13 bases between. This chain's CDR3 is CASSSGRTSTDTQYF. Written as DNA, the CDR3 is TGTGCCAGCAGCTCAGGACGGACTAGCACAGATACGCAGTATTTT.

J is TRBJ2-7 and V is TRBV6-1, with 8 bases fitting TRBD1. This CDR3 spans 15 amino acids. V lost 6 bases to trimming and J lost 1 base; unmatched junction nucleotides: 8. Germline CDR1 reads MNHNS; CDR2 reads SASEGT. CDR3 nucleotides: TGTGCCAGCAGAGAGGGACAGGTGACTTCCTACGAGCAGTACTTC. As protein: CASREGQVTSYEQYF.

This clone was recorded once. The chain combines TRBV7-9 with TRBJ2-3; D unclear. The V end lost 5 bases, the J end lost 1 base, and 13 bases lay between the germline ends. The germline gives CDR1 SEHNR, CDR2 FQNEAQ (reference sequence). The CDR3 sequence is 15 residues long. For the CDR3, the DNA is TGTGCCAGCAGCCCCCACCCAATTGGCACAGATACGCAGTATTTT. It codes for CASSPHPIGTDTQYF. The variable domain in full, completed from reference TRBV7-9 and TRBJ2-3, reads DTGVSQNPRHKITKRGQNVTFRCDPISEHNRLYWYRQTLGQGPEFLTYFQNEAQLEKSRLLSDRFSAERPKGSFSTLEIQRTEQGDSAMYLCASSPHPIGTDTQYFGPGTRLTVL.

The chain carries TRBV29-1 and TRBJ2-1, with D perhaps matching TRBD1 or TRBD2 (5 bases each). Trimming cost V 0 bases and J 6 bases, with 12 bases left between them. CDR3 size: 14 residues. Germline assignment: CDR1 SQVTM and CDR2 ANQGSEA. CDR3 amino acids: CSVEEGRQFNEQFF. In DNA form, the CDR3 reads TGCAGCGTTGAAGAAGGGAGACAGTTCAATGAGCAGTTCTTC.

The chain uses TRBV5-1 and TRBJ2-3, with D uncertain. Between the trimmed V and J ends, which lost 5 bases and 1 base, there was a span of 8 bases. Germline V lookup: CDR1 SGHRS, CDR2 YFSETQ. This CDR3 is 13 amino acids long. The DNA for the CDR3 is TGCGCCAGCAGTCAACGTGGCACAGATACGCAGTATTTT. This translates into CASSQRGTDTQYF. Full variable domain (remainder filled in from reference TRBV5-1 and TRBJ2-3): KAGVTQTPRYLIKTRGQQVTLSCSPISGHRSVSWYQQTPGQGLQFLFEYFSETQRNKGNFPGRFSGRQFSNSRSEMNVSTLELGDSALYLCASSQRGTDTQYFGPGTRLTVL.

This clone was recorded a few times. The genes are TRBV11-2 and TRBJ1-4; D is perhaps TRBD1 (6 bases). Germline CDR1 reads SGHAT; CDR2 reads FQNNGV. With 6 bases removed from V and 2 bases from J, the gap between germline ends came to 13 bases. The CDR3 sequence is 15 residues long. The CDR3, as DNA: TGTGCCAGCAGACAGGACAGATCTACTAATGAAAAACTGTTTTTT. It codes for CASRQDRSTNEKLFF.

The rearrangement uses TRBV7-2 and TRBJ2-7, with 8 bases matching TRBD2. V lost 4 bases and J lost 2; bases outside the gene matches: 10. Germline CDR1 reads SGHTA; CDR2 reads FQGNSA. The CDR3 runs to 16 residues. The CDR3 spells CASSSSRGGLPYEQYF. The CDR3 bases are TGTGCCAGCAGCTCCTCCCGGGGGGGCCTCCCCTACGAGCAGTACTTC.

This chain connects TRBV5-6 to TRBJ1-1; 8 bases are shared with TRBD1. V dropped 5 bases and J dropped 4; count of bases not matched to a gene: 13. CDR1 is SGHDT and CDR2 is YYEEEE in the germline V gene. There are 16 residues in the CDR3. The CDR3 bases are TGTGCCAGCAGACGCGGACAGGGTGCCTTCCTCACTGAAGCTTTCTTT. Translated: CASRRGQGAFLTEAFF.

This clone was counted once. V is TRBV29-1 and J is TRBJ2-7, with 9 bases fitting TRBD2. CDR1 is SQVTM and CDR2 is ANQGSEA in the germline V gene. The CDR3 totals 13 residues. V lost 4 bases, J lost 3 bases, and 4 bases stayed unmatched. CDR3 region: CSVVLAGSYEQYF. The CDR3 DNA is TGCAGCGTTGTTCTAGCGGGGAGCTACGAGCAGTACTTC.

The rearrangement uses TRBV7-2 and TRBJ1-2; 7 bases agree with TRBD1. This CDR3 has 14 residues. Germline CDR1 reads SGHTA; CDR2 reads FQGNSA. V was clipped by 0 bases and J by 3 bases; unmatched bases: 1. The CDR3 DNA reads TGTGCCAGCAGCTTAGCCGGGACAGACTATGGCTACACCTTC. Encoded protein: CASSLAGTDYGYTF.

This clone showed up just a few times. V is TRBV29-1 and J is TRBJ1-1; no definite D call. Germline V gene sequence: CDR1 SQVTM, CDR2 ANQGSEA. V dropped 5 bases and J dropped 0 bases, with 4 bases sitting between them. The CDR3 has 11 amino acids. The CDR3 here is CSVLVNTEAFF. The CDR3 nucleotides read TGCAGCGTTTTGGTGAACACTGAAGCTTTCTTT.

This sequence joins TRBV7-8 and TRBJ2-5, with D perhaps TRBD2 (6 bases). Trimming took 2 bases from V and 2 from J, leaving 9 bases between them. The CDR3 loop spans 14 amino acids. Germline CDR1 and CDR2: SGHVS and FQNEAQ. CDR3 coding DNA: TGTGCCAGCAGCTTACTAGCGTTACAAGAGACCCAGTACTTC. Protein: CASSLLALQETQYF.

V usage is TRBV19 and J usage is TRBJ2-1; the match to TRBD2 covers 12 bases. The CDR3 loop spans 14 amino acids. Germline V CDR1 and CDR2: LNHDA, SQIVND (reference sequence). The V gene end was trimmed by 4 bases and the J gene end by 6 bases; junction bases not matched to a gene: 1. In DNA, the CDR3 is TGTGCCAGTAGTACTAGCGGGGGGGCCAATGAGCAGTTCTTC. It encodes CASSTSGGANEQFF.

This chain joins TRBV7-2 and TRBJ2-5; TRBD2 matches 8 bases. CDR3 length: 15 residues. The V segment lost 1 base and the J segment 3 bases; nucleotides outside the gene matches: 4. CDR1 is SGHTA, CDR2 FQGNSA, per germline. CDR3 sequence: CASSLGLAGKETQYF. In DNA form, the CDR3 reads TGTGCCAGCAGCTTAGGCTTAGCGGGGAAAGAGACCCAGTACTTC. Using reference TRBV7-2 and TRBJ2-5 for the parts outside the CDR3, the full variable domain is GAGVSQSPSNKVTEKGKDVELRCDPISGHTALYWYRQSLGQGLEFLIYFQGNSAPDKSGLPSDRFSAERTGGSVSTLTIQRTQQEDSAVYLCASSLGLAGKETQYFGPGTRLLVL.

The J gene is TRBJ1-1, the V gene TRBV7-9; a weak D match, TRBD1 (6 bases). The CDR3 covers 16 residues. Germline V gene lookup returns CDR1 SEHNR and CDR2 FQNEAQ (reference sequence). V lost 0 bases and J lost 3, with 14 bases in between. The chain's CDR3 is CASSLAGGGPDTEAFF. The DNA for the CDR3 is TGTGCCAGCAGCTTAGCTGGGGGGGGGCCGGACACTGAAGCTTTCTTT. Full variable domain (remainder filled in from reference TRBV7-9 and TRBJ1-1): DTGVSQNPRHKITKRGQNVTFRCDPISEHNRLYWYRQTLGQGPEFLTYFQNEAQLEKSRLLSDRFSAERPKGSFSTLEIQRTEQGDSAMYLCASSLAGGGPDTEAFFGQGTRLTVV.

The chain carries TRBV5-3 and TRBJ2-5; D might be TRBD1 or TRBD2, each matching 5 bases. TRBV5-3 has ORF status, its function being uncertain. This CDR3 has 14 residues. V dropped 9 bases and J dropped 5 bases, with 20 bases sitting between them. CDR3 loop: CATTGTAKEETQYF. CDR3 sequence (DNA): TGTGCCACAACCGGGACGGCCAAGGAGGAGACCCAGTACTTC.

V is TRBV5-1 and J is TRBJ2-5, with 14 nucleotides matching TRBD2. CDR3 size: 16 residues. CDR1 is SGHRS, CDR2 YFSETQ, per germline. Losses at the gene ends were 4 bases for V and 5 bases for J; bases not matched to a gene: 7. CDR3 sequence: CASSGGTSGGAETQYF. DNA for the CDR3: TGCGCCAGCAGCGGAGGGACTAGCGGGGGAGCGGAGACCCAGTACTTC. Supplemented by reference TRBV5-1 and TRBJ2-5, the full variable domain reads KAGVTQTPRYLIKTRGQQVTLSCSPISGHRSVSWYQQTPGQGLQFLFEYFSETQRNKGNFPGRFSGRQFSNSRSEMNVSTLELGDSALYLCASSGGTSGGAETQYFGPGTRLLVL.

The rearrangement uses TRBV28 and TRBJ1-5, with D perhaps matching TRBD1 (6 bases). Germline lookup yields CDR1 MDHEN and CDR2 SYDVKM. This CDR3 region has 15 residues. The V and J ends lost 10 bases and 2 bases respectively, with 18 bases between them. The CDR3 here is CATSGQSRGNQPQHF. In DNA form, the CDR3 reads TGTGCCACCAGCGGACAGTCGAGGGGCAATCAGCCCCAGCATTTT.

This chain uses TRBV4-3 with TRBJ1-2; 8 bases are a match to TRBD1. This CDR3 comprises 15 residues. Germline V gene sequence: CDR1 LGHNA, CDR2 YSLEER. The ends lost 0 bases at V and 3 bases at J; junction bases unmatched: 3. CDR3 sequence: CASSQDTGGHYGYTF. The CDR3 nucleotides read TGCGCCAGCAGCCAAGATACAGGGGGGCACTATGGCTACACCTTC.

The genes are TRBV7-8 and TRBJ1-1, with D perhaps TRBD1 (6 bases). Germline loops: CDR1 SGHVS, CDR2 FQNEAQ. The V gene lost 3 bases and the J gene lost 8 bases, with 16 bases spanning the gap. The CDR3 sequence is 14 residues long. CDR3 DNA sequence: TGTGCCAGCAGCTTTAGACAGGCGGTTAGGGAAGCTTTCTTT. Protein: CASSFRQAVREAFF. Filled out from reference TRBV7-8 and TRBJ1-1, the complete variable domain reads GAGVSQSPRYKVAKRGQDVALRCDPISGHVSLFWYQQALGQGPEFLTYFQNEAQLDKSGLPSDRFFAERPEGSVSTLKIQRTQQEDSAVYLCASSFRQAVREAFFGQGTRLTVV.

CDR3 sequence: CASSFRTSGGTGELFF. CDR3 nucleotides: TGTGCCAGCAGCTTCAGGACTAGCGGGGGCACCGGGGAGCTGTTTTTT. J is TRBJ2-2 and V is TRBV11-2, with 13 bases aligning to TRBD2. Looked up from germline, CDR1 is SGHAT and CDR2 is FQNNGV. The CDR3 sequence is 16 residues long. The V and J ends lost 3 bases and 4 bases, in that order; junction bases with no gene match: 2.

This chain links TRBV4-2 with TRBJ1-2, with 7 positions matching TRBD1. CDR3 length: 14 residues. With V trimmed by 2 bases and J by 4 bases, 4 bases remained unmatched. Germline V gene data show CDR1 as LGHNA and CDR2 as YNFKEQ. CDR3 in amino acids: CASSQPGQAYGYTF. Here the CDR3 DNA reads TGTGCCAGCAGCCAACCCGGACAGGCCTATGGCTACACCTTC.